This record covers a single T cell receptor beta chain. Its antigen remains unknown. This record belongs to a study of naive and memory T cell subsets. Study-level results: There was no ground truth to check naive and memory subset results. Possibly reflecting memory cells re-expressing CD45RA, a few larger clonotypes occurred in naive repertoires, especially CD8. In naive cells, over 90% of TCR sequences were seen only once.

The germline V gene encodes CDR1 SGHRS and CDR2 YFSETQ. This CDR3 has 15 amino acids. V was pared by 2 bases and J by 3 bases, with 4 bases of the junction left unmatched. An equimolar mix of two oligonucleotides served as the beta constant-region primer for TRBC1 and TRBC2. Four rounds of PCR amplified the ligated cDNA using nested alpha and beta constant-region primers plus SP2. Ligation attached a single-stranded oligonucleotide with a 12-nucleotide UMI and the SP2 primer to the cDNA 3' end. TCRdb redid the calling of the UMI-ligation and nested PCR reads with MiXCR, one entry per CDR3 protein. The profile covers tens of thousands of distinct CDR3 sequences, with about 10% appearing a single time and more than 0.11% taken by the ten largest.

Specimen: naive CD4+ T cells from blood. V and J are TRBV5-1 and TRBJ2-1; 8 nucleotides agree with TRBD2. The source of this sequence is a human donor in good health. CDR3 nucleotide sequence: TGCGCCAGCAGCTTAACAACTAGCGGCTACAATGAGCAGTTCTTC. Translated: CASSLTTSGYNEQFF.